These T cell receptor beta chains were read from a single sample in a study of blood T cell repertoires in COVID-19. Produced via immunoSEQ multiplex PCR; TCRdb's table is partial and in-frame only. The table records roughly 160,000 clones, less than 85% of them present only once. Sequences were obtained from peripheral blood. The receptors here all came from a woman aged 55-69 years with COVID-19, enrolled during active disease. Both conserved end residues are part of each CDR3. The order of the fields is D gene, V gene, clone size, J gene, CDR3 protein, CDR3 DNA. D genes are given only for firm matches. The size entry is marked missing in some rows and otherwise reads once, few, many or a size class.

d_call: TRBD2
v_call: TRBV7-2
clone_size: few
j_call: TRBJ2-1
cdr3_aa: CASSLARLAGEGEQFF
cdr3_nt: TGTGCCAGCAGCTTAGCCCGGCTAGCGGGAGAGGGTGAGCAGTTCTTC

d_call: TRBD1
v_call: TRBV19
clone_size: .
j_call: TRBJ1-2
cdr3_aa: CASSTLISGTGSYGYTF
cdr3_nt: TGTGCCAGTAGTACTTTGATCTCCGGGACAGGGAGCTATGGCTACACCTTC

d_call: TRBD2
v_call: TRBV18
clone_size: .
j_call: TRBJ2-1
cdr3_aa: CASSPRLAGGLDEQFF
cdr3_nt: TGTGCCAGCTCACCCCGACTAGCGGGGGGATTGGATGAGCAGTTCTTC

d_call: TRBD1
v_call: TRBV7-9
clone_size: .
j_call: TRBJ2-1
cdr3_aa: CASSYPGQGAGEQFF
cdr3_nt: TGTGCCAGCAGCTACCCGGGACAGGGGGCAGGGGAGCAGTTCTTC

d_call: .
v_call: TRBV7-2
clone_size: once
j_call: TRBJ1-2
cdr3_aa: CASSQDTSNYGYTF
cdr3_nt: TGTGCCAGCAGCCAGGACACCTCTAACTATGGCTACACCTTC

d_call: .
v_call: TRBV5-1
clone_size: .
j_call: TRBJ1-1
cdr3_aa: CASSLDSLGRVTEAFF
cdr3_nt: TGCGCCAGCAGCTTGGATAGCTTGGGGAGGGTCACTGAAGCTTTCTTT

d_call: .
v_call: TRBV2
clone_size: .
j_call: TRBJ1-5
cdr3_aa: CASSEGGRRLNQPQHF
cdr3_nt: TGTGCCAGCAGTGAGGGGGGGCGACGCCTCAATCAGCCCCAGCATTTT

d_call: TRBD1
v_call: TRBV5-1
clone_size: .
j_call: TRBJ1-1
cdr3_aa: CASTTGHTEAFF
cdr3_nt: TGCGCCAGTACGACAGGGCACACTGAAGCTTTCTTT

d_call: TRBD2
v_call: TRBV6-1
clone_size: many
j_call: TRBJ2-1
cdr3_aa: CASSEVVAGVNEQFF
cdr3_nt: TGTGCCAGCAGTGAAGTGGTAGCGGGGGTCAATGAGCAGTTCTTC

d_call: .
v_call: TRBV6-2/TRBV6-3
clone_size: .
j_call: TRBJ1-2
cdr3_aa: CASSYSGRNYGYTF
cdr3_nt: TGTGCCAGCAGTTACTCCGGGAGGAACTATGGCTACACCTTC

d_call: .
v_call: TRBV7-2
clone_size: few
j_call: TRBJ1-6
cdr3_aa: CASSLKGDGDSPLHF
cdr3_nt: TGTGCCAGCAGCTTAAAGGGGGACGGAGATTCACCCCTCCACTTT

d_call: .
v_call: TRBV19
clone_size: .
j_call: TRBJ1-4
cdr3_aa: CAPCCVLFF
cdr3_nt: TGTGCCCCCTGTTGCGTGCTGTTTTTT

d_call: .
v_call: TRBV27
clone_size: once
j_call: TRBJ2-2
cdr3_aa: CASSLQRNTGELFF
cdr3_nt: TGTGCCAGCAGTTTGCAGCGGAACACCGGGGAGCTGTTTTTT

d_call: .
v_call: TRBV28
clone_size: once
j_call: TRBJ2-1
cdr3_aa: CASSTDGPEQFF
cdr3_nt: TGTGCCAGCAGTACAGACGGCCCCGAGCAGTTCTTC

d_call: .
v_call: TRBV9
clone_size: .
j_call: TRBJ2-7
cdr3_aa: CASSVALSGEQYF
cdr3_nt: TGTGCCAGCAGCGTAGCTCTCAGTGGTGAGCAGTACTTC

d_call: .
v_call: TRBV7-8
clone_size: .
j_call: TRBJ1-3
cdr3_aa: CASSLSSGNTIYF
cdr3_nt: TGTGCCAGCAGCTTATCTTCTGGAAACACCATATATTTT

d_call: .
v_call: TRBV18
clone_size: few
j_call: TRBJ2-7
cdr3_aa: CASSPRRDEYEQYF
cdr3_nt: TGTGCCAGCTCACCTAGGAGGGATGAGTACGAGCAGTACTTC

d_call: .
v_call: TRBV6-1
clone_size: .
j_call: TRBJ1-4
cdr3_aa: CASSESLGQGLEKLFF
cdr3_nt: TGTGCCAGCAGTGAAAGCTTAGGCCAGGGCCTTGAAAAACTGTTTTTT

d_call: .
v_call: TRBV3-1/TRBV3-2
clone_size: .
j_call: TRBJ2-1
cdr3_aa: CASSQSRGSEQFF
cdr3_nt: TGTGCCAGCAGCCAATCACGAGGGAGTGAGCAGTTCTTC

d_call: TRBD1
v_call: TRBV5-4
clone_size: .
j_call: TRBJ2-3
cdr3_aa: CASSFIRGNTDTQYF
cdr3_nt: TGTGCCAGCAGCTTTATCAGGGGGAACACAGATACGCAGTATTTT

d_call: TRBD2
v_call: TRBV6-4
clone_size: .
j_call: TRBJ2-1
cdr3_aa: CASSLNGGAPNEQFF
cdr3_nt: TGTGCCAGCAGCTTGAACGGGGGGGCCCCCAATGAGCAGTTCTTC

d_call: TRBD1
v_call: TRBV18
clone_size: .
j_call: TRBJ2-5
cdr3_aa: CASSPRTGRGETQYF
cdr3_nt: TGTGCCAGCTCACCTCGGACAGGGCGTGGGGAGACCCAGTACTTC

d_call: .
v_call: TRBV10-3
clone_size: .
j_call: TRBJ1-4
cdr3_aa: CAISESSPPDPGKLFF
cdr3_nt: TGTGCCATCAGTGAGTCATCCCCCCCAGATCCGGGAAAACTGTTTTTT

d_call: .
v_call: TRBV7-6
clone_size: few
j_call: TRBJ2-5
cdr3_aa: CASSLPASPQETQYF
cdr3_nt: TGTGCCAGCAGCTTACCAGCGAGCCCTCAAGAGACCCAGTACTTC

d_call: TRBD1
v_call: TRBV25-1
clone_size: .
j_call: TRBJ1-4
cdr3_aa: CASSGNLRGRHEKLFF
cdr3_nt: TGTGCCAGCAGTGGCAACCTCAGGGGGCGCCATGAAAAACTGTTTTTT

d_call: .
v_call: TRBV28
clone_size: once
j_call: TRBJ1-5
cdr3_aa: CASSLLNQPQHF
cdr3_nt: TGTGCCAGCAGTTTATTAAATCAGCCCCAGCATTTT

d_call: .
v_call: TRBV5-1
clone_size: .
j_call: TRBJ1-6
cdr3_aa: CASSLERVNSPLHF
cdr3_nt: TGCGCCAGCAGCTTGGAGAGGGTTAATTCACCCCTCCACTTT

d_call: TRBD2
v_call: TRBV27
clone_size: .
j_call: TRBJ2-3
cdr3_aa: CASSLGTSGTTQYF
cdr3_nt: TGTGCCAGCAGTTTGGGGACTAGCGGGACGACGCAGTATTTT

d_call: .
v_call: TRBV6-1
clone_size: .
j_call: TRBJ1-2
cdr3_aa: CASSDSAGINYGYTF
cdr3_nt: TGTGCCAGCAGTGATTCGGCAGGGATTAACTATGGCTACACCTTC

d_call: TRBD2
v_call: TRBV14
clone_size: .
j_call: TRBJ2-1
cdr3_aa: CASSPQRGLAGSYNEQFF
cdr3_nt: TGTGCCAGCAGCCCCCAGAGAGGTCTAGCGGGGTCCTACAATGAGCAGTTCTTC

d_call: .
v_call: TRBV9
clone_size: .
j_call: TRBJ1-1
cdr3_aa: CASTKALNTEAFF
cdr3_nt: TGTGCCAGCACCAAAGCGCTGAACACTGAAGCTTTCTTT

d_call: TRBD1
v_call: TRBV5-1
clone_size: .
j_call: TRBJ2-1
cdr3_aa: CASSPRTGGNEQFF
cdr3_nt: TGCGCCAGCAGCCCTCGGACAGGTGGAAATGAGCAGTTCTTC

d_call: .
v_call: TRBV7-3
clone_size: .
j_call: TRBJ1-2
cdr3_aa: CASSLGPQGGNYGYTF
cdr3_nt: TGTGCCAGCAGCCTAGGTCCCCAGGGAGGAAACTATGGCTACACCTTC

d_call: .
v_call: TRBV5-6
clone_size: .
j_call: TRBJ1-1
cdr3_aa: CASSVLDSSTEAFF
cdr3_nt: TGTGCCAGCAGCGTACTGGACAGTAGCACTGAAGCTTTCTTT

d_call: TRBD1
v_call: TRBV15
clone_size: .
j_call: TRBJ2-1
cdr3_aa: CATGGQGVTEQFF
cdr3_nt: TGTGCCACCGGGGGACAGGGGGTTACTGAGCAGTTCTTC

d_call: .
v_call: TRBV9
clone_size: .
j_call: TRBJ1-3
cdr3_aa: CASSQDIAGNTIYF
cdr3_nt: TGTGCCAGCAGCCAGGACATCGCAGGAAACACCATATATTTT

d_call: TRBD2
v_call: TRBV19
clone_size: .
j_call: TRBJ2-1
cdr3_aa: CASSGRGVNEQFF
cdr3_nt: TGTGCCAGTAGCGGGCGGGGGGTCAATGAGCAGTTCTTC

d_call: TRBD1
v_call: TRBV5-1
clone_size: once
j_call: TRBJ1-2
cdr3_aa: CASSLTGTGATGYTF
cdr3_nt: TGCGCCAGCAGCTTGACCGGGACAGGGGCTACTGGCTACACCTTC

d_call: .
v_call: TRBV7-8
clone_size: .
j_call: TRBJ1-6
cdr3_aa: CASRKGNSPLHF
cdr3_nt: TGTGCCAGCAGGAAGGGGAATTCACCCCTCCACTTT

d_call: .
v_call: TRBV11-2
clone_size: .
j_call: TRBJ1-1
cdr3_aa: CASSLLPMATEAFF
cdr3_nt: TGTGCCAGCAGCTTACTGCCCATGGCCACTGAAGCTTTCTTT

d_call: .
v_call: TRBV25-1
clone_size: .
j_call: TRBJ2-1
cdr3_aa: CASRRANEQFF
cdr3_nt: TGTGCGTCCAGGAGGGCTAATGAGCAGTTCTTC

d_call: .
v_call: TRBV4-3
clone_size: .
j_call: TRBJ1-5
cdr3_aa: CASSQEGTYNQPQHF
cdr3_nt: TGCGCCAGCAGCCAGGAGGGGACCTACAATCAGCCCCAGCATTTT

d_call: .
v_call: TRBV12-3/TRBV12-4
clone_size: .
j_call: TRBJ2-5
cdr3_aa: CASSWAKETQYF
cdr3_nt: TGTGCCAGCAGTTGGGCAAAAGAGACCCAGTACTTC

d_call: TRBD1
v_call: TRBV9
clone_size: .
j_call: TRBJ1-1
cdr3_aa: CASSAWGQGSEAFF
cdr3_nt: TGTGCCAGCAGCGCGTGGGGACAGGGATCTGAAGCTTTCTTT